What follows are 18 T cell receptor beta chains derived from one specimen sequenced in a study of blood T cell repertoires in COVID-19. TCRdb keeps only in-frame clones here, not all; method: immunoSEQ multiplex PCR. The data show 220,000 or so clones, roughly 90% seen once. The material sequenced was PBMCs or T cells enriched from blood (not recorded which). The source of these receptors is a man in his thirties or forties who had been exposed to COVID-19.

V gene TRBV21-1 combines with J gene TRBJ2-1; TRBD2 is taken as the D call from the table, unchecked against the DNA. TRBV21-1 is termed a pseudogene. The CDR3 sequence is 16 residues long. The CDR3 region is CASSSSRGSSYNEQFF. The CDR3 DNA is TGTGCCAGCAGTTCGTCACGAGGCTCCTCCTACAATGAGCAGTTCTTC.

This chain connects TRBV6-4 to TRBJ1-2; D ambiguous. V gave up 5 bases and J gave up 0 bases, with 7 bases separating them. The germline gives CDR1 MRHNA, CDR2 SNTAGT. The CDR3 has 13 amino acids. The CDR3 DNA reads TGTGCCAGCAGTCCGGGATCTAACTATGGCTACACCTTC. Translated, it gives CASSPGSNYGYTF.

This clone occurred a few times. The gene calls are TRBV7-2 and TRBJ2-1, with 8 bases matching TRBD2. With V trimmed by 6 bases and J by 8 bases, 12 bases remained unmatched. CDR1 and CDR2 from the germline V gene are SGHTA and FQGNSA. The CDR3 runs to 15 residues. CDR3: CASRPSGGRVDEQFF. CDR3 DNA sequence: TGTGCCAGCAGACCGAGCGGGGGCCGGGTGGATGAGCAGTTCTTC.

This sequence joins TRBV4-3 and TRBJ1-1; 10 nucleotides match TRBD1. The CDR3 sequence is 15 residues long. Trimming removed 0 bases from V and 4 bases from J; junction bases left unmatched: 2. Germline CDR1 reads LGHNA; CDR2 reads YSLEER. CDR3 protein: CASSQERQGATEAFF. The CDR3 bases are TGCGCCAGCAGCCAAGAGCGACAGGGGGCCACTGAAGCTTTCTTT.

J is TRBJ1-2 and V is TRBV5-1; the match to TRBD1 covers 7 bases. J was trimmed by 4 bases and V by 0 bases; bases with no gene match: 9. The CDR3 is 16 residues long. Germline V lookup: CDR1 SGHRS, CDR2 YFSETQ. The CDR3 coding sequence is TGCGCCAGCAGCTTGGTACATGGACAGGCTACCTATGGCTACACCTTC. Translated, it gives CASSLVHGQATYGYTF.

The chain joins TRBV6-5 to TRBJ1-2; possible D gene TRBD1, 6 bases. The V gene lost 10 bases and the J gene lost 3 bases, with 18 bases spanning the gap. The germline V gene has CDR1 MNHEY and CDR2 SVGAGI. This CDR3 spans 14 amino acids. The CDR3 coding sequence is TGTGCCACCGGGGGGCAGCTAACTCACTATGGCTACACCTTC. Its protein is CATGGQLTHYGYTF.

V usage is TRBV7-6 and J usage is TRBJ2-3, with D uncertain. Trimming removed 2 bases from V and 0 bases from J, with 18 bases in between. CDR3 size: 18 residues. Germline V gene lookup returns CDR1 SGHVS and CDR2 FNYEAQ. Here the CDR3 reads CASSLPRQRYPSTDTQYF. CDR3 sequence (DNA): TGTGCCAGCAGCTTACCTCGCCAGCGATATCCTAGCACAGATACGCAGTATTTT.

This chain joins TRBV30 and TRBJ2-7; the D gene is possibly TRBD2 (6 bases). The CDR3 consists of 13 residues. The germline CDR1 and CDR2 sequences are GTSNPN and SVGIG (reference sequence). V was pared by 3 bases and J by 7 bases, with 16 bases between. CDR3 nucleotide sequence: TGTGCCTGGAGCTTGGGACTTTATGGTGAGCAGTACTTC. Its translation is CAWSLGLYGEQYF.

The chain links TRBV11-2 to TRBJ2-3, with D possibly TRBD2 on 5 matching bases. The V end lost 1 base, the J end lost 3 bases, and 17 bases lay between the germline ends. The CDR3 totals 17 residues. Germline assignment: CDR1 SGHAT and CDR2 FQNNGV. In DNA form, the CDR3 reads TGTGCCAGCAGCTTAGGGGTCGGCGGCCAGCGGACAGATACGCAGTATTTT. Its translation is CASSLGVGGQRTDTQYF.

This chain links TRBV7-9 with TRBJ1-2; D may be TRBD1 (5 bases). The V end lost 5 bases, the J end lost 8 bases, and 21 bases lay between the germline ends. This CDR3 is built from 15 residues. Looked up from germline, CDR1 is SEHNR and CDR2 is FQNEAQ (reference sequence). The CDR3: CASSLPSGGGAGYTF. The CDR3 region has the DNA TGTGCCAGCAGCCTCCCGTCGGGTGGAGGGGCCGGCTACACCTTC.

The chain is built from TRBV2 and TRBJ2-1; D remains unclear. Germline V gives CDR1 SNHLY, CDR2 FYNNEI. V was shortened by 7 bases and J by 6 bases, with 4 bases between the two germline ends. This CDR3 is 10 amino acids long. CDR3 in amino acids: CASISNEQFF. The DNA for the CDR3 is TGTGCCAGCATATCCAATGAGCAGTTCTTC.

This chain connects TRBV7-9 to TRBJ2-1, with 8 bases identical to TRBD1. CDR1 and CDR2 (germline): SEHNR, FQNEAQ (reference sequence). Germline trimming cut 3 bases from V and 6 bases from J; bases unmatched to any gene: 4. The CDR3 loop spans 14 amino acids. The CDR3 DNA follows: TGTGCCAGCAGCTTTGCCGGACAGGGCAATGAGCAGTTCTTC. This encodes CASSFAGQGNEQFF.

The chain has TRBV30 and TRBJ2-2; possibly TRBD2 for D (7 bases). V was trimmed by 3 bases and J by 6 bases, leaving 11 bases between them. The germline V gene has CDR1 GTSNPN and CDR2 SVGIG (reference sequence). The CDR3 is 13 amino acids. The CDR3 coding sequence is TGTGCCTGGAGGCAGGGGAGGGCCGGGGAGCTGTTTTTT. Residues: CAWRQGRAGELFF.

V usage is TRBV12-1 and J usage is TRBJ1-5; TRBD1, the table's D call, lacks a check against the DNA. TRBV12-1 is deemed a pseudogene. The CDR3 sequence is 10 residues long. The CDR3 sequence: CAGDRTLGHF. The CDR3 coding sequence is TGTGCCGGCGATAGGACACTCGGGCATTTT.

The CDR3 nucleotides are TGTGCCAGCAGCCAAGATGGGCAGGGCGGTCAGCCCCAGCATTTT. Protein sequence: CASSQDGQGGQPQHF. The J gene is TRBJ1-5, the V gene TRBV4-2, with D possibly being TRBD1 (5 bases). The CDR3 runs 15 residues. Trimming stripped 0 bases from V and 6 bases from J, with 12 bases between. CDR1 LGHNA and CDR2 YNFKEQ come from the germline V gene.

V is TRBV6-4 and J is TRBJ2-3, with 7 bases identical to TRBD2. Losses at the gene ends were 2 bases for V and 9 bases for J; bases not matched to a gene: 14. Germline V gene lookup returns CDR1 MRHNA and CDR2 SNTAGT. The CDR3 spans 16 residues. CDR3: CASSDAKGLNHRTQYF. The CDR3 region has the DNA TGTGCCAGCAGTGACGCTAAGGGACTAAACCACCGCACGCAGTATTTT.

The chain joins TRBV29-1 to TRBJ2-7; 7 bases are shared with TRBD1. The CDR3 sequence is 12 residues long. Germline CDR1 is SQVTM and CDR2 is ANQGSEA. V trimming: 8 bases; J trimming: 0 bases; junction bases outside the gene matches: 4. The CDR3 spells CSFGDSSYEQYF. The CDR3, as DNA: TGCAGCTTCGGGGACAGCTCCTACGAGCAGTACTTC.

The chain employs TRBV4-3 and TRBJ1-5; D call uncertain. Germline V lookup: CDR1 LGHNA, CDR2 YSLEER. CDR3 length equals 17 residues. V lost 4 bases, J lost 5 bases, and 21 bases lay in between. The DNA of the CDR3 is TGCGCCAGCAGCCCCATAGTGGTATCCGACGGAGATCAGCCCCAGCATTTT. It specifies CASSPIVVSDGDQPQHF.